This T cell receptor (beta chain) derives from a study of blood T cells in healthy people across ages (dated by TCRdb to the mid-2010s). Broadly, across the study: In model experiments, roughly one uniquely barcoded TCR beta cDNA molecule per two T cells was captured by template switching. Age-related changes in TCR beta repertoire diversity were measured in the study by deep sequencing normalized with unique cDNA molecular identifiers. Four age groups were formed from the donors: young (average about 16 years), middle-aged (approximately 40), aged (about 62) and long-lived (around 82). To avoid experimental bias, donors of different ages were randomly spread across the sequencing lanes. The study analyzed two additional independent replicas of 1 million unique cDNA reads from the same blood draw for two donors, one aged 18 to 30 and one aged 80 or older.

Beyond this particular receptor, the publication reports: The CMV infection status of donors was not known, potentially confounding age-related changes in expanded clonotypes. Observed TCR beta diversity per million T cells fell roughly linearly with age, and a significant reduction was already apparent by age approximately 40. Since profiling was done on bulk unsorted PBMCs, naive and antigen-experienced compartments could not be conclusively compared. A strong correlation was found between observed TCR beta diversity and the percentage of naive T cells measured by flow cytometry. The long-lived group showed more naive CD4+ T cells, fewer expanded clones and increased TCR diversity than the aged group, suggesting age selection. Total diversity estimates from one million sequenced T cells were considered lower bounds and underestimates.

Of note for this clonotype: Its antigen remains undetermined. No per-base quality is available; no much larger clone lies one base away.

From the germline V gene, CDR1 is SGHRS and CDR2 is YFSETQ. The CDR3 goes from the cysteine to the phenylalanine over 14 residues. Left in the record is the CDR3 DNA by itself, 42 bases read in frame from the first base. V and J lose 0 bases and 2 bases, and a span of 9 bases separates them. The donors were a few dozen Caucasian individuals from Russia, aged roughly 6 to 100 years, who were systemically healthy. Ten milliliters of peripheral blood were drawn from each donor into EDTA-treated Vacutainer tubes. Ficoll-Paque density-gradient centrifugation was used to isolate PBMCs, with at least 6 million obtained per sample. Trizol reagent was used to extract total RNA from PBMCs, with at least 6 micrograms per sample. For every donor, an aliquot of PBMCs went through flow cytometry to measure the percentages of naive CD45RAhigh/CD27high T cells. The library was generated by 5' RACE. The sequencer was an Illumina HiSeq 2500. The second PCR ran for about 6 to 11 cycles and used a J-beta primer mix along with a sample-barcoded 5' primer. Each TCR beta cDNA molecule received a unique molecular identifier from a template-switch 5' adaptor carrying 12 random nucleotides. Each sample yielded at least 2.5 million CDR3-containing paired-end reads. All of the RNA was converted into first-strand cDNA using the Mint cDNA synthesis kit, with a TRBC-specific oligonucleotide serving as the primer. Following uracil-DNA glycosylase treatment, all cDNA underwent a first 18-cycle PCR with the universal primers M1SS and BC2_uni_R. The source study handled its data this way. For normalization, 1 million high-quality reads were randomly selected from each sample, with every read carrying a distinct molecular identifier. Reads with shared molecular identifiers were discarded instead of being binned into consensus sequences. CDR3 identification, clonotype clustering and error correction used MiTCR with a Q25 quality threshold and the strictest error-elimination algorithm. Lower-bound total TCR beta diversity was estimated with a nonparametric unseen species model using Euler transformation. The public reads were quality trimmed at Q25 with fastp and then assembled into clones with MiXCR by TCRdb, keeping productive beta chains. Each CDR3 protein gets just one entry, which takes the most common genes and DNA from the rows behind it. These V and J calls are TCRdb output, not the study's own analysis. In this sample the table shows 650,000 to 950,000 distinct CDR3 sequences, about 42% of which occur a single time. Under 20% of the sample comes from the top ten.

The sequenced sample was blood. The chain joins TRBV5-1 to TRBJ2-7, and the D gene may be TRBD2, 5 bases matching. This TCR came from a man between 60 and 75 years old in good health. The CDR3 amino acid sequence is: CASSLVGVPYEQYF. The nucleotide sequence is given as TGCGCCAGCAGCTTGGTCGGGGTCCCCTACGAGCAGTACTTC. Supplemented by the reference TRBV5-1 and TRBJ2-7 proteins around the CDR3, the complete variable domain is KAGVTQTPRYLIKTRGQQVTLSCSPISGHRSVSWYQQTPGQGLQFLFEYFSETQRNKGNFPGRFSGRQFSNSRSEMNVSTLELGDSALYLCASSLVGVPYEQYFGPGTRLTVT.